The rows below give T cell receptor beta chains drawn from one sample of a study of CD8+ T cells in alopecia areata. Repertoires were generated with immunoSEQ multiplex PCR, while TCRdb's copy carries only in-frame clones and drops some. The table records around 300,000 clones, 60% of them present only once. Sequencing was performed on CD4+ T cells sorted from blood, taken at week 52, from a patient treated with tofacitinib. The receptors stem from a human donor with alopecia areata. Each CDR3 is given without its conserved first and last residue. The D gene is left open where the match is weak.

v_gene,d_gene,j_gene,len,CDR3aa
TRBV4-2,TRBD1,TRBJ2-7,13,ASSQEEARTGVQY
TRBV4-3,TRBD1,TRBJ2-7,12,ASSRTDRAYEQY
TRBV7-3,TRBD1,TRBJ1-6,12,ASSSGTGFSPLH
TRBV5-1,TRBD1,TRBJ1-2,13,ASSLITGAGNGYT
TRBV7-3,NA,TRBJ2-1,12,ASSFGGSYNEQF
TRBV7-2,TRBD1,TRBJ1-1,11,ASTHRGYTEAF
TRBV30,NA,TRBJ2-3,9,AWSRADTQY
TRBV25-1,NA,TRBJ2-7,14,ASRSSAAGDSYEQY
TRBV19,NA,TRBJ2-2,11,ASTRGPGGELF
TRBV7-8,TRBD1,TRBJ1-4,14,ASSSQTGTGNEKLF
TRBV7-9,NA,TRBJ2-7,12,ASSSPAPDLEQY
TRBV6-5,NA,TRBJ2-7,13,ASSYGRPQSYEQY
TRBV10-3,NA,TRBJ2-1,9,AISATNEQF
TRBV7-2,NA,TRBJ1-2,13,ASSLPQGHQGGYT
TRBV30,NA,TRBJ2-5,13,AWSVVGGAGETQY
TRBV2,NA,TRBJ2-5,9,ASSLLETQY
TRBV30,NA,TRBJ1-3,11,AWQSNSGNTIY
TRBV30,NA,TRBJ2-7,11,AWSVRGPTQQY
TRBV27,TRBD2,TRBJ2-1,16,ASSLKARISIGGDEQF
TRBV30,TRBD1,TRBJ1-6,11,ASGTGLKSPLH
TRBV5-1,NA,TRBJ2-5,11,ASRGQYQETQY
TRBV29-1,NA,TRBJ1-2,10,SVVAANYGYT
TRBV25-1,NA,TRBJ1-1,12,ASSEPGPNSEAF
TRBV30,NA,TRBJ2-2,12,AWNQGPYSGELF
TRBV7-9,NA,TRBJ2-1,11,ASSPSVGGEQF
TRBV11-2,NA,TRBJ2-1,12,ASSAGPQGDEQF